A single sample gave rise to the 2 T cell receptor beta chains below, sequenced in a study of T-cell reconstitution after alpha-beta-depleted transplantation in children. This sample's TCRbeta library carried unique molecular identifier barcodes. TCRdb re-derived calls from the PCR reads in MiXCR, one entry per CDR3 protein. This table has about 200,000 distinct CDR3 sequences, 6.3% appearing once. This material consisted of PBMCs, taken before TCRalphabeta/CD19-depleted stem cell transplant. These receptors were collected from a girl under three years old with combined immunodeficiency, due to receive a stem cell transplant.

This chain joins TRBV14 and TRBJ1-5; no definite D call. CDR3 length equals 12 residues. V lost 7 bases and J 4 bases, leaving 8 bases between the germline ends. CDR1 is SGHDN, CDR2 FVKESK, per germline. CDR3 bases: TGTGCCAGCACCCTAAAAAATCAGCCCCAGCATTTT. Translating gives CASTLKNQPQHF.

At least ten counts were recorded for this clonotype. The CDR3 DNA is TGTGCCAAATTAGAGGGACACCCGAACACTGAAGCTTTCTTT. It encodes CAKLEGHPNTEAFF. The chain joins TRBV6-2 or TRBV6-3 to TRBJ1-1; maybe TRBD1 (6 bases). The germline V gene has CDR1 MNHEY and CDR2 SVGEGT. The ends were cut back, 10 bases at V and 1 base at J, with 16 bases in the middle. The CDR3 contains 14 residues.